The rows below give T cell receptor beta chains drawn from one sample of a study of Graves' ophthalmopathy and Graves' hyperthyroidism. Using its own MiXCR run on the multiplex PCR reads, TCRdb lists one record per CDR3 protein. The table has a few hundred thousand distinct CDR3 sequences, about 18% seen once; the top ten hold around 2.4%. The sequencing sample was made of peripheral blood. The receptors were sampled from an adult woman with stable Graves' hyperthyroidism. CDR3s include the opening cysteine and the closing phenylalanine or tryptophan. A D gene is named only where the DNA matches it firmly. Part of the rows lack a size; the others show once, few, many or a class for expanded clones.

J gene | D gene | clone size | V gene | CDR3 protein | CDR3 DNA
TRBJ2-2 | . | many | TRBV28 | CASRGRIGAGELFF | TGTGCCAGCAGGGGTAGGATTGGTGCCGGGGAGCTGTTTTTT
TRBJ1-1 | TRBD1 | many | TRBV6-4 | CASSPRTGVRVGTEAFF | TGTGCCAGCAGTCCCCGGACAGGCGTGCGGGTAGGCACTGAAGCTTTCTTT
TRBJ2-7 | TRBD2 | . | TRBV6-1 | CASSEGGRAYEQYF | TGTGCCAGCAGTGAAGGGGGGAGGGCCTACGAGCAGTACTTC
TRBJ2-7 | TRBD1 | many | TRBV6-5 | CASSYTGTGDLEQYF | TGTGCCAGCAGTTACACCGGGACAGGGGATCTCGAGCAGTACTTC
TRBJ1-2 | . | many | TRBV5-8 | CASSPRQFRPTF | TGTGCCAGCAGCCCCCGACAATTTCGTCCCACCTTC
TRBJ1-6 | . | few | TRBV6-1 | CASRGLGSPLHF | TGTGCCAGCAGGGGTCTGGGTTCACCCCTCCACTTT
TRBJ2-2 | . | few | TRBV19 | CASSIQEGITGELFF | TGTGCCAGTAGTATACAGGAGGGAATCACCGGGGAGCTGTTTTTT
TRBJ2-2 | TRBD2 | many | TRBV30 | CAWRARDYETGELFF | TGTGCCTGGAGGGCACGGGACTACGAGACCGGGGAGCTGTTTTTT
TRBJ2-7 | TRBD1 | many | TRBV28 | CASTLGTGVYEQYF | TGTGCCAGCACCCTGGGGACAGGGGTTTACGAGCAGTACTTC
TRBJ2-5 | . | . | TRBV28 | CASSYDGARETQYF | TGTGCCAGCAGCTATGACGGGGCCCGGGAGACCCAGTACTTC
TRBJ2-5 | TRBD2 | many | TRBV6-1 | CASTQGGLVETQYF | TGTGCCAGCACCCAGGGAGGGTTAGTAGAGACCCAGTACTTC
TRBJ2-7 | TRBD1 | once | TRBV2 | CTSRRAGGNYEQYF | TGTACCTCCCGAAGGGCAGGGGGCAACTACGAGCAGTACTTC
TRBJ1-2 | . | many | TRBV10-3 | CAISRPDYGYTF | TGTGCCATCAGTCGGCCGGACTATGGCTACACCTTC